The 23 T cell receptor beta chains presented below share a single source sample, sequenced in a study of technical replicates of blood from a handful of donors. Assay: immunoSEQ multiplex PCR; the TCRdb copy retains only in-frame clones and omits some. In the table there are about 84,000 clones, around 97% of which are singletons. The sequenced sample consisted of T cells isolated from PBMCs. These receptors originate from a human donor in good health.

The CDR3 region is CASSEEGVEVYEQYF. In DNA, the CDR3 is TGTGCCAGCAGTGAAGAGGGGGTGGAGGTCTACGAGCAGTACTTC. This chain connects TRBV6-1 to TRBJ2-7, with D possibly matching TRBD1 (6 bases). The V gene lost 1 base and the J gene lost 3 bases, with 13 bases spanning the gap. The CDR3 contains 15 residues. Looked up from germline, CDR1 is MNHNS and CDR2 is SASEGT.

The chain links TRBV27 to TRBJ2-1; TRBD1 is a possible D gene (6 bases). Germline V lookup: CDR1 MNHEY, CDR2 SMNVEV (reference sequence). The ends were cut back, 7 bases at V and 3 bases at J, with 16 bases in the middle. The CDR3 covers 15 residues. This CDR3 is CASTRTEANYNEQFF. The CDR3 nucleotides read TGTGCCAGCACCAGGACAGAAGCGAACTACAATGAGCAGTTCTTC.

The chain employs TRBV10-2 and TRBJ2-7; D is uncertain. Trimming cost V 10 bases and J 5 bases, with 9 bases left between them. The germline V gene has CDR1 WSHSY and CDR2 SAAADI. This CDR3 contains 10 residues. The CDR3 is CATLSHEQYF. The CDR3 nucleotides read TGCGCCACTCTATCCCACGAGCAGTACTTC.

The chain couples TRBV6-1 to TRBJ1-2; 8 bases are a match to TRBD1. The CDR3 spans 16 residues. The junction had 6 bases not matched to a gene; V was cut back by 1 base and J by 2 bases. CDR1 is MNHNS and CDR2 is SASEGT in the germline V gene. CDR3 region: CASSEVNRDRNYGYTF. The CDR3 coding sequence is TGTGCCAGCAGTGAAGTAAACCGGGACAGGAACTATGGCTACACCTTC.

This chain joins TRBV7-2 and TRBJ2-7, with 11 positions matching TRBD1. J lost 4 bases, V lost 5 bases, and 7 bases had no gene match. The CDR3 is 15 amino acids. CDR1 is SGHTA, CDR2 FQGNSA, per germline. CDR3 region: CASSKGQGVYYEQYF. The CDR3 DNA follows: TGTGCCAGCAGCAAGGGACAGGGGGTTTATTACGAGCAGTACTTC.

The CDR3 bases are TGTGCCAGCTCAGGAGGGAGTCCAGATACGCAGTATTTT. It encodes CASSGGSPDTQYF. The rearrangement uses TRBV27 and TRBJ2-3; tentatively, D is TRBD2 (6 bases). Trimming left V 8 bases short and J 4 bases short, with 13 bases between. The CDR3 covers 13 residues. Looked up from germline, CDR1 is MNHEY and CDR2 is SMNVEV (reference sequence).

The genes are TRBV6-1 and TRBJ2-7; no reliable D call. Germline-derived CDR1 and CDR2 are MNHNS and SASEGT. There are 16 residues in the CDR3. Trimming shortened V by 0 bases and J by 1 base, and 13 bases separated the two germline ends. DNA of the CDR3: TGTGCCAGCAGTGAAGCACCGGAGTCGGCATCCTACGAGCAGTACTTC. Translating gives CASSEAPESASYEQYF.

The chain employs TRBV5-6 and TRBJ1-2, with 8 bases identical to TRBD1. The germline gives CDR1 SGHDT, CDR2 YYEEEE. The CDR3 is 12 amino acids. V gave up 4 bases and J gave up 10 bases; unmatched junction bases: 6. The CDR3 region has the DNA TGTGCCAGCAGCACCTACAGGGGGTACTACACCTTC. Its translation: CASSTYRGYYTF.

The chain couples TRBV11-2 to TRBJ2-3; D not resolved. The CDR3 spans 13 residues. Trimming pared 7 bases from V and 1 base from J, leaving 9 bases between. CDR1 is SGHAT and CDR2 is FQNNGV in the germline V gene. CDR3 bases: TGTGCCAGCACCTTCCCCGGCACAGATACGCAGTATTTT. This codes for CASTFPGTDTQYF.

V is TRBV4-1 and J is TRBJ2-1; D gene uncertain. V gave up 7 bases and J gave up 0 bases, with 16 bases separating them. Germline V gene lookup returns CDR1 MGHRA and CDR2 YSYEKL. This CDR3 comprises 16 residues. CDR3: CASNLYLVSSYNEQFF. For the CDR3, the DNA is TGCGCCAGCAACCTATATTTGGTTAGCTCCTACAATGAGCAGTTCTTC.

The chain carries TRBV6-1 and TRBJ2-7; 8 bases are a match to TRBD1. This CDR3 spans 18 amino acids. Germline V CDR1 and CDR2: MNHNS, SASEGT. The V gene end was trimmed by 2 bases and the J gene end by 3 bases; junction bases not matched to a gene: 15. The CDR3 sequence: CASSELETGVASGYEQYF. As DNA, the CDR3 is TGTGCCAGCAGTGAACTAGAGACAGGGGTGGCATCAGGCTACGAGCAGTACTTC.

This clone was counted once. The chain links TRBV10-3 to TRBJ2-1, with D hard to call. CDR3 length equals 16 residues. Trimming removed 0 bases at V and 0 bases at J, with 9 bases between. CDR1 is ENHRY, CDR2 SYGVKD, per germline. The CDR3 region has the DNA TGTGCCATCAGTGAGTCACCCGTTAGCTCCTACAATGAGCAGTTCTTC. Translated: CAISESPVSSYNEQFF.

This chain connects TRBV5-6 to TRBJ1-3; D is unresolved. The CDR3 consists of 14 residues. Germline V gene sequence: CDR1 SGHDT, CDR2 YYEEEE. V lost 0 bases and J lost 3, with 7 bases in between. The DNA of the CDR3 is TGTGCCAGCAGCTTGGGGGGAGATGGAAACACCATATATTTT. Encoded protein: CASSLGGDGNTIYF.

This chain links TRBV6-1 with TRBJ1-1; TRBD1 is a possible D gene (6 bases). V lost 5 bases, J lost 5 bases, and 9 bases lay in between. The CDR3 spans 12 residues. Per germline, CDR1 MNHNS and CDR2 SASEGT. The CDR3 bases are TGTGCCAGCAGTAGAAGGGGGACTGAAGCTTTCTTT. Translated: CASSRRGTEAFF.

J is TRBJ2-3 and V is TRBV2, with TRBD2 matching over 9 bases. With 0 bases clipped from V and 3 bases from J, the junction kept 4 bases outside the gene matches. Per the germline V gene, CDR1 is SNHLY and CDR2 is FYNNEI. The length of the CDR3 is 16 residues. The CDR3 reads CASSEAASGVTDTQYF. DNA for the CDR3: TGTGCCAGCAGTGAAGCGGCTAGCGGGGTTACAGATACGCAGTATTTT.

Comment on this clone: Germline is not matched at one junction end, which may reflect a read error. CDR3: CASSLQVMETQYF. For the CDR3, the DNA is TGTGCTAGCAGCTTACAGGTCATGGAGACCCAGTACTTC. This chain joins TRBV7-7 and TRBJ2-5; possible D gene TRBD1, 5 bases. Looked up from germline, CDR1 is SSHAT and CDR2 is FNYEAQ (reference sequence). The length of the CDR3 is 13 residues.

In nucleotides, the CDR3 is TGTGCCAGTAGACAAACAGGGAACACTGAAGCTTTCTTT. This encodes CASRQTGNTEAFF. The chain carries TRBV19 and TRBJ1-1; the D gene is possibly TRBD1 (5 bases). The ends were cut back, 6 bases at V and 1 base at J, with 9 bases in the middle. Germline values: CDR1 LNHDA, CDR2 SQIVND (reference sequence). This CDR3 spans 13 amino acids.

The CDR3 coding sequence is TGCGCCAGCAGCTTAGGTTCAGGGGGCGTGGGGATGAACACTGAAGCTTTCTTT. This codes for CASSLGSGGVGMNTEAFF. The chain combines TRBV5-1 with TRBJ1-1; 8 bases fit TRBD1. The V segment lost 2 bases and the J segment 0 bases; nucleotides outside the gene matches: 12. Germline CDR1 and CDR2: SGHRS and YFSETQ. This CDR3 spans 18 amino acids.

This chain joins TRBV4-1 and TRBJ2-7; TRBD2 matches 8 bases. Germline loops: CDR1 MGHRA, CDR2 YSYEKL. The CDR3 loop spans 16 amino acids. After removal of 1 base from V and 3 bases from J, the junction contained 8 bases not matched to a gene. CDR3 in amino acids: CASSQATGTRIYEQYF. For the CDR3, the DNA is TGCGCCAGCAGCCAAGCGACCGGGACTAGAATCTACGAGCAGTACTTC.

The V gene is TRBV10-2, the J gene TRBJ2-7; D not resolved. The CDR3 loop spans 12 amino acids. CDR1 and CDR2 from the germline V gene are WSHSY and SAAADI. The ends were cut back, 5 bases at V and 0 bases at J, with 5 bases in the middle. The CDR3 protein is CASSPNSYEQYF. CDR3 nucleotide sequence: TGCGCCAGCAGTCCCAACTCCTACGAGCAGTACTTC.

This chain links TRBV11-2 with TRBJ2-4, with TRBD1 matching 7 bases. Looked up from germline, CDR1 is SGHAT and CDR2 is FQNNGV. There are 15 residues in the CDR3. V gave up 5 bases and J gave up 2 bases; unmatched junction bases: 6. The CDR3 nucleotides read TGTGCCAGCAGCCCCTTACAGGGGCCCAAAAACATTCAGTACTTC. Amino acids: CASSPLQGPKNIQYF. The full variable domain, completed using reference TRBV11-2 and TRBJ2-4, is EAGVAQSPRYKIIEKRQSVAFWCNPISGHATLYWYQQILGQGPKLLIQFQNNGVVDDSQLPKDRFSAERLKGVDSTLKIQPAKLEDSAVYLCASSPLQGPKNIQYFGAGTRLSVL.

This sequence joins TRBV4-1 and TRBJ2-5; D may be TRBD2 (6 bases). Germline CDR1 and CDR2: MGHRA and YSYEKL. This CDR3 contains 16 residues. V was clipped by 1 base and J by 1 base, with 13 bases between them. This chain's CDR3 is CASSQVGTQSQETQYF. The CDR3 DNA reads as TGCGCCAGCAGCCAAGTAGGGACTCAATCCCAAGAGACCCAGTACTTC.

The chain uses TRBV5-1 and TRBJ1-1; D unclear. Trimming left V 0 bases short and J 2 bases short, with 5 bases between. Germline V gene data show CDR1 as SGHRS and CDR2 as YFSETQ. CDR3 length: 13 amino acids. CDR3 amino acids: CASSLALNTEAFF. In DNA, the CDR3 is TGCGCCAGCAGCTTGGCACTAAACACTGAAGCTTTCTTT.